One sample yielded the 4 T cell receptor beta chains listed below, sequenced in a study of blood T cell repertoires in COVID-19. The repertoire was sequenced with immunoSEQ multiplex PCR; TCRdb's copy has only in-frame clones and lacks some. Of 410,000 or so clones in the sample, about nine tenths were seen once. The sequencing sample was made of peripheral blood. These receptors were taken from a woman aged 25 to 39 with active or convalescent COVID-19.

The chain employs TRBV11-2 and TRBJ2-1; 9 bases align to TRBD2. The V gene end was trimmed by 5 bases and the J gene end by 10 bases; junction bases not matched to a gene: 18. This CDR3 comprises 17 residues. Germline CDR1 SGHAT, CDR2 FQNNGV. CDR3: CASSTLAREGPLGEQFF. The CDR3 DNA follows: TGTGCCAGCAGCACATTGGCGCGGGAGGGCCCCCTCGGGGAGCAGTTCTTC.

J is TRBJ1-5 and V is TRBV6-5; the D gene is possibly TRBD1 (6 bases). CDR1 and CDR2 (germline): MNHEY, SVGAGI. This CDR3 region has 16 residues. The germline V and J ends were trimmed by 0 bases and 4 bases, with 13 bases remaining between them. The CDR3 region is CASSYSTETGNQPQHF. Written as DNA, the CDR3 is TGTGCCAGCAGTTACTCGACGGAGACAGGAAATCAGCCCCAGCATTTT.

The DNA for the CDR3 is TGTGCCAGCTCGAGGGACAGCTCGGTCTACGAGCAGTACTTC. Translation: CASSRDSSVYEQYF. The chain has TRBV18 and TRBJ2-7, with 7 bases identical to TRBD1. CDR1 is KGHSH and CDR2 is LQKENI in the germline V gene. This CDR3 has 14 amino acids. The junction had 8 bases not matched to a gene; V was cut back by 6 bases and J by 3 bases.

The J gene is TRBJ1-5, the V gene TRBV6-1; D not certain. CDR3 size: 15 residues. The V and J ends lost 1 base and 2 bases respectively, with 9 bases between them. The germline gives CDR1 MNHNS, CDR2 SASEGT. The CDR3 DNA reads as TGTGCCAGCAGTGAAGTAATCCGCGGCAATCAGCCCCAGCATTTT. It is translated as CASSEVIRGNQPQHF.